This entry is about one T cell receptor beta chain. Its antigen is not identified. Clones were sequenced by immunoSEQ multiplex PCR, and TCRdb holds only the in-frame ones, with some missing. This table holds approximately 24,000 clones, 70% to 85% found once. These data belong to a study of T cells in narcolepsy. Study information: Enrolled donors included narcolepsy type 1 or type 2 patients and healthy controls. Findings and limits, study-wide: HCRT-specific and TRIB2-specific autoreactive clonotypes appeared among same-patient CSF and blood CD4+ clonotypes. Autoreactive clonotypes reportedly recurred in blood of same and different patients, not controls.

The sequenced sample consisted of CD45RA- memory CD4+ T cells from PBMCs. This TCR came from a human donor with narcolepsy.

CDR3 region: CASSSGQVGPGELFF. CDR3 bases: TGTGCCAGCAGCTCGGGACAGGTCGGACCCGGGGAGCTGTTTTTT. The chain is built from TRBV7-2 and TRBJ2-2, with TRBD1 identical over 8 bases. The CDR3 sequence is 15 residues long. The V gene end was trimmed by 4 bases and the J gene end by 6 bases; junction bases not matched to a gene: 7. The germline CDR1 and CDR2 sequences are SGHTA and FQGNSA.